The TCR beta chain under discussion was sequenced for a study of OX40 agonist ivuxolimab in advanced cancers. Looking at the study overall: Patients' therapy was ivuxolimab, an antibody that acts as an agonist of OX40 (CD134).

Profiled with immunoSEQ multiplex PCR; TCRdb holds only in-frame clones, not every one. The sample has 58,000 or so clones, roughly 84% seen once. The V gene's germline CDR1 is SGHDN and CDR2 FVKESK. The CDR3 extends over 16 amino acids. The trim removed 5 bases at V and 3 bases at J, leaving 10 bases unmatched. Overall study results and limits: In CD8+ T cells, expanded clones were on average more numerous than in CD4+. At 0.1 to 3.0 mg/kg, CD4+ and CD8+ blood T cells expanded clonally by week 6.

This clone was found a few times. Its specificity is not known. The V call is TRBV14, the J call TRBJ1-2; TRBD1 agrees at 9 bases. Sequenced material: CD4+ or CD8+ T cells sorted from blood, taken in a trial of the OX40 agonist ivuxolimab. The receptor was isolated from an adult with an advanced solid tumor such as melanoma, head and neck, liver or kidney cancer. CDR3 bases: TGTGCCAGCAGCGGAGGACAGGGGACCGCGGACTATGGCTACACCTTC. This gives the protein CASSGGQGTADYGYTF. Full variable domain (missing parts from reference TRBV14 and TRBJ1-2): EAGVTQFPSHSVIEKGQTVTLRCDPISGHDNLYWYRRVMGKEIKFLLHFVKESKQDESGMPNNRFLAERTGGTYSTLKVQPAELEDSGVYFCASSGGQGTADYGYTFGSGTRLTVV.